This record looks at one T cell receptor (beta chain) sequence and its context. The antigen is undetermined. These data come from a study of T cell responses to AZD1222 COVID-19 vaccine. Whole-study findings and limits: Only a handful of people who got AZD1222 tested seropositive at baseline. None of the repertoires were sampled until the peak T cell response had passed.

The data were produced by immunoSEQ multiplex PCR, yet TCRdb's version contains in-frame clones alone and is incomplete. The sample has fewer than 150,000 clones, about 89% seen once; the top ten hold about 4.4%. V lost 1 base and J lost 2, with 8 bases in between. The CDR3 has 14 amino acids. Germline V gene sequence: CDR1 SEHNR, CDR2 FQNEAQ (reference sequence). The receptor comes from an adult in good health. This chain links TRBV7-9 with TRBJ1-2; D is ambiguous. Sample: peripheral blood, taken on day 0 of AZD1222 vaccination. CDR3 protein: CASSLGSGNYGYTF. The CDR3 bases are TGTGCCAGCAGCTTAGGGTCGGGGAACTATGGCTACACCTTC. The full variable domain, its missing parts supplied by reference TRBV7-9 and TRBJ1-2, is DTGVSQNPRHKITKRGQNVTFRCDPISEHNRLYWYRQTLGQGPEFLTYFQNEAQLEKSRLLSDRFSAERPKGSFSTLEIQRTEQGDSAMYLCASSLGSGNYGYTFGSGTRLTVV.